This T cell receptor (beta chain) was identified in a study of blood T cell repertoires in COVID-19. From germline, CDR1 is SGDLS and CDR2 YYNGEE. This CDR3 comprises 15 residues. The J segment lost 5 bases and the V segment lost 3 bases, leaving 10 bases of the junction unmatched. Produced via immunoSEQ multiplex PCR; TCRdb's table is partial and in-frame only. This table holds roughly 15,000 clones, more than 80% found once. The V call is TRBV9, the J call TRBJ2-5, with 7 bases that match TRBD2. This TCR derives from a human donor in a cohort sampled during active COVID-19. Input material: peripheral blood. CDR3 sequence (DNA): TGTGCCAGCAGCGCTGGGGAGGGAGGGATCGAGACCCAGTACTTC. Amino acids: CASSAGEGGIETQYF.